This T cell receptor beta chain stems from a study of post-analysis software for immune sequencing data. Overall study findings and caveats: Compared with controls, patients had more of about 5 TRBV segments, including TRBV5-6, TRBV5-1 and TRBV20-1. A significant reduction in normalized Chao1 diversity was observed in multiple sclerosis patients versus controls.

Unique molecular identifiers were present in the TCR beta cDNA libraries. In TCRdb, the PCR reads were re-called with MiXCR into one record per CDR3 protein. The sample lists over 700,000 distinct CDR3 sequences, about 32% occurring once. Germline loops: CDR1 SGHRS, CDR2 YFSETQ. The CDR3 sequence is 15 residues long. Between the trimmed V and J ends, which lost 0 bases and 2 bases, there was a span of 9 bases. A remark on this clonotype: As yet, its antigen is unknown.

This clonotype was sampled from a girl under 18 with multiple sclerosis. The sequenced material came from blood. This sequence joins TRBV5-1 and TRBJ1-5; D may be TRBD1 (5 bases). CDR3 region: CASSLEGRGNQPQHF. The CDR3 DNA reads TGCGCCAGCAGCTTGGAGGGGAGGGGCAATCAGCCCCAGCATTTT.